The source of this T cell receptor beta chain is a study of blood T cell repertoires in COVID-19. Study details: Acute and convalescent COVID-19 samples came from the United States, Italy and Spain. T cells, B-cell-depleted T cells, or PBMCs provided the cDNA or gDNA that served as material.

Authors' processing steps: Amplification from reference gene primers served as the basis for estimated nucleated cell counts. Method: immunoSEQ multiplex PCR; TCRdb's copy keeps in-frame clones and lacks some. The DNA was the basis for D and trimming; V, J and clone size are from that table. The sample yields about 190,000 clones, less than 90% seen once. The V gene end was trimmed by 1 base and the J gene end by 1 base; junction bases not matched to a gene: 9. Germline-derived CDR1 and CDR2 are GTSNPN and SVGIG (reference sequence). The CDR3 is made up of 16 amino acids. The chain joins TRBV30 to TRBJ2-5; 7 nucleotides agree with TRBD1. This receptor was identified in a human donor in a cohort sampled during active COVID-19. Sequencing used peripheral blood. The CDR3 reads CAWSGVLGDSQETQYF. The CDR3 DNA reads as TGTGCCTGGAGTGGAGTTTTAGGGGACAGCCAAGAGACCCAGTACTTC.